The 2 T cell receptor beta chains listed next were all sequenced from one sample in a study of radiotherapy plus CTLA-4 blockade in lung cancer. Only in-frame clones appear in the TCRdb table, and some are missing; sequencing was by immunoSEQ multiplex PCR. Among about 98,000 clones, about 91% were seen once, and the ten largest hold roughly 4.9%. This specimen was peripheral blood, taken from a patient treated with radiotherapy plus ipilimumab. The receptors here all came from a human donor with non-small cell lung cancer that progressed on radiotherapy plus ipilimumab.

In its sample, this clone was seen once. The chain uses TRBV25-1 and TRBJ2-7; TRBD2 aligns across 12 bases. This CDR3 contains 16 residues. The V and J ends lost 10 bases and 4 bases, in that order; junction bases with no gene match: 14. In germline, CDR1 is MGHDK, CDR2 SYGVNS. The CDR3 DNA sequence: TGTGCCACCCCGACCCACCCGACTAGCGGGAGTTACGAGCAGTACTTC. Protein sequence: CATPTHPTSGSYEQYF.

The chain employs TRBV18 and TRBJ2-7, with D unclear. The CDR3 length is 13 residues. Germline loops: CDR1 KGHSH, CDR2 LQKENI. The V and J ends lost 3 bases and 2 bases respectively, with 8 bases between them. The CDR3 loop is CASSPEMPYEQYF. CDR3 DNA sequence: TGTGCCAGCTCACCGGAGATGCCCTACGAGCAGTACTTC.